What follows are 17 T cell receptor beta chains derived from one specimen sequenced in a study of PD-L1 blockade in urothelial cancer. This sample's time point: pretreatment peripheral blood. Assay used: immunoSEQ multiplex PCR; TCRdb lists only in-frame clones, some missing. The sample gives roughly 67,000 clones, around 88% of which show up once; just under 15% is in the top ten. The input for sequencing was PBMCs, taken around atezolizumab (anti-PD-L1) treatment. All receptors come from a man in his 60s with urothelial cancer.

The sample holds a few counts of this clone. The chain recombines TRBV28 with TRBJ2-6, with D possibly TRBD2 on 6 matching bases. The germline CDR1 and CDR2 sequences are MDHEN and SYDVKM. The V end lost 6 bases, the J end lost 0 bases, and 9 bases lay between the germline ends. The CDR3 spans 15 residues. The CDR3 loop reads CASSVGGSGANVLTF. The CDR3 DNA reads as TGTGCCAGCAGCGTCGGGGGCTCTGGGGCCAACGTCCTGACTTTC. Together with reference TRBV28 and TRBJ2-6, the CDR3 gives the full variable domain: DVKVTQSSRYLVKRTGEKVFLECVQDMDHENMFWYRQDPGLGLRLIYFSYDVKMKEKGDIPEGYSVSREKKERFSLILESASTNQTSMYLCASSVGGSGANVLTFGAGSRLTVL.

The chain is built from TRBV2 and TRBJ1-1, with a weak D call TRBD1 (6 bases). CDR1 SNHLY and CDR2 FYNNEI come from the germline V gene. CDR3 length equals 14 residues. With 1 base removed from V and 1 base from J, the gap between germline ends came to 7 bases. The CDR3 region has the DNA TGTGCCAGCAGTGAAGGGACAGAGAACACTGAAGCTTTCTTT. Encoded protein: CASSEGTENTEAFF. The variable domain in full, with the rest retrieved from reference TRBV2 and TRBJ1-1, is EPEVTQTPSHQVTQMGQEVILRCVPISNHLYFYWYRQILGQKVEFLVSFYNNEISEKSEIFDDQFSVERPDGSNFTLKIRSTKLEDSAMYFCASSEGTENTEAFFGQGTRLTVV.

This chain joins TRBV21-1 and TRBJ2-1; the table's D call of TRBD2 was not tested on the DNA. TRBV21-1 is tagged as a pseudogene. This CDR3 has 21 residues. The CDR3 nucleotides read TGTGCCAGCAGCAAAGCGCTCCTAGGGACTAGCGGGGGGGCCGTGTACAATGAGCAGTTCTTC. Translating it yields CASSKALLGTSGGAVYNEQFF.

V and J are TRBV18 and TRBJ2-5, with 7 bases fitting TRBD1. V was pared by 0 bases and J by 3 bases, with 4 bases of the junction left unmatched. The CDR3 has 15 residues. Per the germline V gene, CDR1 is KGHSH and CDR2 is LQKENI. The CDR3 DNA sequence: TGTGCCAGCTCACCACCGGGACAGCCGAAAGAGACCCAGTACTTC. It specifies CASSPPGQPKETQYF.

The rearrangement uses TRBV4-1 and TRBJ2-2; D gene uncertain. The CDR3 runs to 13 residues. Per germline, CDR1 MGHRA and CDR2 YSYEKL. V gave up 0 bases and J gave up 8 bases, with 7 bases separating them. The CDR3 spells CASSQDPFGELFF. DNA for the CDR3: TGCGCCAGCAGCCAAGATCCCTTTGGGGAGCTGTTTTTT.

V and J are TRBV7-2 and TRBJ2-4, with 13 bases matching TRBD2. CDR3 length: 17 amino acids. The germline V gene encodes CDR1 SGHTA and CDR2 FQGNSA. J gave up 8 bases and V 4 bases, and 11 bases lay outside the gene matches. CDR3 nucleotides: TGTGCCAGCAGCTCCAGGACTAGCGGGGGCACAGGGGACATTCAGTACTTC. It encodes CASSSRTSGGTGDIQYF.

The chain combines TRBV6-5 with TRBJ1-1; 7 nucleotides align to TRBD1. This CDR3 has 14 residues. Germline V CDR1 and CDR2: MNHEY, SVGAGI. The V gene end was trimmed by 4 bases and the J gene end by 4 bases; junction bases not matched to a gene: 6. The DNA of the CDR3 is TGTGCCAGCAGTTCCTGGGACAGCGGCACTGAAGCTTTCTTT. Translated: CASSSWDSGTEAFF.

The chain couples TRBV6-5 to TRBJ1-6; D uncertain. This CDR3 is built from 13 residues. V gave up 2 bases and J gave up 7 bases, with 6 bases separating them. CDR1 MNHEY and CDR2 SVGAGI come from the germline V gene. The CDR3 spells CASSYERNSPLHF. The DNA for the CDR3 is TGTGCCAGCAGTTACGAACGGAATTCACCCCTCCACTTT.

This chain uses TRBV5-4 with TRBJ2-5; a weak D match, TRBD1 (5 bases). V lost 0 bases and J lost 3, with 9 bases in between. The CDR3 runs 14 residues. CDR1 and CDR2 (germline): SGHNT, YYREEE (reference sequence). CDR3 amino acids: CASSLDRIEETQYF. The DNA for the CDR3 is TGTGCCAGCAGCTTGGACAGGATCGAAGAGACCCAGTACTTC. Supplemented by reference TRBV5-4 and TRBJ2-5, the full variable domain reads ETGVTQSPTHLIKTRGQQVTLRCSSQSGHNTVSWYQQALGQGPQFIFQYYREEENGRGNFPPRFSGLQFPNYSSELNVNALELDDSALYLCASSLDRIEETQYFGPGTRLLVL.

Here the CDR3 DNA reads TGTGCCAGCAGCCTTACAGGGGGAATGAACACTGAAGCTTTCTTT. Protein: CASSLTGGMNTEAFF. V and J are TRBV11-2 and TRBJ1-1; the match to TRBD1 covers 8 bases. This CDR3 spans 15 amino acids. Germline V lookup: CDR1 SGHAT, CDR2 FQNNGV. V was clipped by 5 bases and J by 0 bases; unmatched bases: 5.

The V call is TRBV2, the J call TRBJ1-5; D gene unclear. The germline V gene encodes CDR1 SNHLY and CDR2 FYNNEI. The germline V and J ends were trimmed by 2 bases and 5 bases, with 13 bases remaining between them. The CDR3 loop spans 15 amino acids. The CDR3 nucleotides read TGTGCCAGCAGTGAAACCGACTTTGATTATCAGCCCCAGCATTTT. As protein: CASSETDFDYQPQHF.

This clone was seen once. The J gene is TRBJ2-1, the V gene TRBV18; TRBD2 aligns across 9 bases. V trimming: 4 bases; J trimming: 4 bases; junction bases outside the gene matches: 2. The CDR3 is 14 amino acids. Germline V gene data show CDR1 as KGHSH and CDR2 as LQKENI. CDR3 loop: CASSLAGEYNEQFF. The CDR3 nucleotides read TGTGCCAGCTCACTAGCGGGGGAATACAATGAGCAGTTCTTC. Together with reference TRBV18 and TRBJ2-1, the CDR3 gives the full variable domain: NAGVMQNPRHLVRRRGQEARLRCSPMKGHSHVYWYRQLPEEGLKFMVYLQKENIIDESGMPKERFSAEFPKEGPSILRIQQVVRGDSAAYFCASSLAGEYNEQFFGPGTRLTVL.

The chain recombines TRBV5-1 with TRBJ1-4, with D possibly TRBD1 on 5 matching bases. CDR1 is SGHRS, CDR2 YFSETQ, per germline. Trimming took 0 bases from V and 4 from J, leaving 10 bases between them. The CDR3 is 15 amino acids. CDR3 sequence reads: CASSLEPTDNEKLFF. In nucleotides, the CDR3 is TGCGCCAGCAGCTTGGAGCCGACAGATAATGAAAAACTGTTTTTT. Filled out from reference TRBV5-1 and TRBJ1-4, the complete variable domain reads KAGVTQTPRYLIKTRGQQVTLSCSPISGHRSVSWYQQTPGQGLQFLFEYFSETQRNKGNFPGRFSGRQFSNSRSEMNVSTLELGDSALYLCASSLEPTDNEKLFFGSGTQLSVL.

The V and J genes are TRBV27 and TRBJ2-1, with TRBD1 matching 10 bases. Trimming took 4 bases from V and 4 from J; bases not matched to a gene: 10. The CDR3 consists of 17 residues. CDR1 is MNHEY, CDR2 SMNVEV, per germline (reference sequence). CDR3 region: CASSSPTGTGEYNEQFF. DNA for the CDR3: TGTGCCAGCAGTTCCCCAACCGGGACAGGGGAATACAATGAGCAGTTCTTC.

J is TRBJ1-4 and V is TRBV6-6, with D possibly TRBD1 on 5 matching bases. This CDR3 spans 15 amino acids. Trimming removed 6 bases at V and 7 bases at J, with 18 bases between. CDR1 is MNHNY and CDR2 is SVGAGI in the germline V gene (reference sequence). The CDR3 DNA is TGTGCCAGCAGCCTCGCAGGGTTGTTCGGTGAAAAACTGTTTTTT. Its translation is CASSLAGLFGEKLFF.

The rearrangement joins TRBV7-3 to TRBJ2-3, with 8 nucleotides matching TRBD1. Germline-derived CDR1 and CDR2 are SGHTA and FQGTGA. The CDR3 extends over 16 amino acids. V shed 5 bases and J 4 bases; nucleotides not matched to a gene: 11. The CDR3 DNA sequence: TGTGCCAGCAGCCCCCGGACAGGGCTTGATGCAGATACGCAGTATTTT. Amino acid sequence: CASSPRTGLDADTQYF.

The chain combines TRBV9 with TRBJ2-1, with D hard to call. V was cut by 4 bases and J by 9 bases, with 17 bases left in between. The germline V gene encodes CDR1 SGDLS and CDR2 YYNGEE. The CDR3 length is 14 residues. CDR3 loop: CASSLYSPGSEQFF. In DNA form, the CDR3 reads TGTGCCAGCAGCCTTTACTCACCCGGTAGTGAGCAGTTCTTC.